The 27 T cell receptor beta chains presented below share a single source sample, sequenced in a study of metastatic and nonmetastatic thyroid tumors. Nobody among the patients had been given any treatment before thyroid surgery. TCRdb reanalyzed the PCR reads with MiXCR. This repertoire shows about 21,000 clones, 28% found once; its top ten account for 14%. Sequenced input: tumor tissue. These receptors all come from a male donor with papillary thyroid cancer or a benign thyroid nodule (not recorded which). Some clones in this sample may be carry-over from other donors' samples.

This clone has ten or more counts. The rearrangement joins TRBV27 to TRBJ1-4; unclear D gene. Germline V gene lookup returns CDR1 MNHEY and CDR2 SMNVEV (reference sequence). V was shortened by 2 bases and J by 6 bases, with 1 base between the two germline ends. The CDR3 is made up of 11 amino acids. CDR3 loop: CASSLHEKLFF. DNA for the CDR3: TGTGCCAGCAGTTTACATGAAAAACTGTTTTTT.

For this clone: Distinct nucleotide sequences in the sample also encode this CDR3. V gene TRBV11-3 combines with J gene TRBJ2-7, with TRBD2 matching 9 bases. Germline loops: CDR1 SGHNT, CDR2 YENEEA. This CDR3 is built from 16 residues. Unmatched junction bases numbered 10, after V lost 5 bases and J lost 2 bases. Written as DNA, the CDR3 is TGTGCCAGCAGCCCACGAACTAGCGGGCCAACCTACGAGCAGTACTTC. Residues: CASSPRTSGPTYEQYF.

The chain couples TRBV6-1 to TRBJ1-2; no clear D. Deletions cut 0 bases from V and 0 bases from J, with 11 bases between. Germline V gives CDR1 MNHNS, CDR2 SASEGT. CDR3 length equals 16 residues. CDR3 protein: CASSEAAFSSNYGYTF. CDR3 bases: TGTGCCAGCAGTGAAGCGGCTTTTTCTTCTAACTATGGCTACACCTTC.

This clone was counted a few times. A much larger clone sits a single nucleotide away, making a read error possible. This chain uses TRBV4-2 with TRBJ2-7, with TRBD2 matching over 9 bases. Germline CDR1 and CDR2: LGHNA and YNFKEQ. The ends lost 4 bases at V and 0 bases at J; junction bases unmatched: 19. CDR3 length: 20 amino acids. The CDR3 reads CASSRDWTSVSLLSSYEQYF. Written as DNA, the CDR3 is TGTGCCAGCAGCCGGGACTGGACTAGCGTGAGCCTACTGAGCTCCTACGAGCAGTACTTC.

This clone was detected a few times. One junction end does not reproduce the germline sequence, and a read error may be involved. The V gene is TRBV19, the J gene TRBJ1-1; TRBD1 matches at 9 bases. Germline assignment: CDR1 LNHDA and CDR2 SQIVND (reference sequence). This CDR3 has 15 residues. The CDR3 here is CASIIITGGLSEAFF. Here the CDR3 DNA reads TGTGCCAGTATTATAATAACAGGGGGCCTGTCTGAAGCTTTCTTT. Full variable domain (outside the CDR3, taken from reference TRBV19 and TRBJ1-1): DGGITQSPKYLFRKEGQNVTLSCEQNLNHDAMYWYRQDPGQGLRLIYYSQIVNDFQKGDIAEGYSVSREKKESFPLTVTSAQKNPTAFYLCASIIITGGLSEAFFGQGTRLTVV.

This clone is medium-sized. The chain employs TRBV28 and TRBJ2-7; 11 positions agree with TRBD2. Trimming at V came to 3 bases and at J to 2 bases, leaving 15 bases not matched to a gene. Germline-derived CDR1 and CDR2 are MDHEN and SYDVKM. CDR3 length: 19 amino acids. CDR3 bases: TGTGCCAGCAGTTTTGACCTCGGCACTAGCGGGGGTCCCACCTACGAGCAGTACTTC. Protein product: CASSFDLGTSGGPTYEQYF.

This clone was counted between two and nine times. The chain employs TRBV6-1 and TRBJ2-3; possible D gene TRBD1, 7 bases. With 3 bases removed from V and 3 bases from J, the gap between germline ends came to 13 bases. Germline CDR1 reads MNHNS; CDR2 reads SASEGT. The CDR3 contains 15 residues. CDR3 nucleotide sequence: TGTGCCAGCAGTGAGTCAGGGGGAGGAACAGATACGCAGTATTTT. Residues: CASSESGGGTDTQYF.

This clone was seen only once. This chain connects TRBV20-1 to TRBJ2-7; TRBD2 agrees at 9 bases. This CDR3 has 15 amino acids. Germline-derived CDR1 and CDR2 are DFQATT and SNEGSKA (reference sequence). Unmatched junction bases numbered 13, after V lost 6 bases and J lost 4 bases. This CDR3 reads CSAPVRASGIYEQYF. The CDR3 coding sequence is TGCAGTGCCCCAGTTAGGGCTAGCGGGATTTACGAGCAGTACTTC.

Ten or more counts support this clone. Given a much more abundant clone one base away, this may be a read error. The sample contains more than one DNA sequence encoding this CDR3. This CDR3 reads CATHRAPKGQPQHF. The CDR3 region has the DNA TGTGCCACCCACCGTGCCCCGAAGGGGCAGCCCCAGCATTTT. This chain uses TRBV28 with TRBJ1-5; D possibly corresponds to TRBD1 (5 bases). CDR3 length: 14 residues. Per the germline V gene, CDR1 is MDHEN and CDR2 is SYDVKM. Between the trimmed V and J ends, which lost 10 bases and 7 bases, there was a span of 20 bases.

The CDR3 spells CSVPSASGYYNEQFF. The CDR3 DNA is TGCAGCGTTCCCTCGGCTAGCGGGTACTACAATGAGCAGTTCTTC. The chain combines TRBV29-1 with TRBJ2-1; 8 bases agree with TRBD2. The trim removed 5 bases at V and 3 bases at J, leaving 9 bases unmatched. CDR3 length equals 15 residues. Germline V gene sequence: CDR1 SQVTM, CDR2 ANQGSEA.

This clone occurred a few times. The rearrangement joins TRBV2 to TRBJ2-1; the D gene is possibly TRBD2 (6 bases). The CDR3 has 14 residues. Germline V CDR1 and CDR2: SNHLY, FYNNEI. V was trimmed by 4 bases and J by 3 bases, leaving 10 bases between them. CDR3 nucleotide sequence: TGTGCCAGCAGTGCGGGACTGTACTACAATGAGCAGTTCTTC. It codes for CASSAGLYYNEQFF. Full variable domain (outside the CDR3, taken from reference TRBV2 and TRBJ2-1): EPEVTQTPSHQVTQMGQEVILRCVPISNHLYFYWYRQILGQKVEFLVSFYNNEISEKSEIFDDQFSVERPDGSNFTLKIRSTKLEDSAMYFCASSAGLYYNEQFFGPGTRLTVL.

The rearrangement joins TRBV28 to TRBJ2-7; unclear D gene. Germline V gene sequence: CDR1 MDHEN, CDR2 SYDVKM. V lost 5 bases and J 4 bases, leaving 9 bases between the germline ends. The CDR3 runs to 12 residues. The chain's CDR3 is CASSPIGYEQYF. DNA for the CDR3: TGTGCCAGCAGTCCCATAGGGTACGAGCAGTACTTC.

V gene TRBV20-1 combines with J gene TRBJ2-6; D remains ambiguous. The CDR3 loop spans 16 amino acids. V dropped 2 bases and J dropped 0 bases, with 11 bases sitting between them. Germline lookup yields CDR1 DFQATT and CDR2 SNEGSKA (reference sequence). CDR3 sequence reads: CSARPFSDSGANVLTF. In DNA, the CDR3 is TGCAGTGCTAGACCCTTCTCAGACTCTGGGGCCAACGTCCTGACTTTC.

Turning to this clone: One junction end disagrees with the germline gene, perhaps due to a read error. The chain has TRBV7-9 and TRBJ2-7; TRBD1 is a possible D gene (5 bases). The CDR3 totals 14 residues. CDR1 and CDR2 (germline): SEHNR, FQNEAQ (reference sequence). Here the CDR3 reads CASSFRQSPYEQYF. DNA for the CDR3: TGTGCCAGCAGCTTTCGACAGTCCCCCTATGAGCAGTACTTC.

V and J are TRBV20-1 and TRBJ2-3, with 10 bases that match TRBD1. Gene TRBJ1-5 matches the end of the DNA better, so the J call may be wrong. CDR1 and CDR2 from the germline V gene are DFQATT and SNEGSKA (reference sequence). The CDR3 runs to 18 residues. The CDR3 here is CSARALGTGVLGTDTQHF. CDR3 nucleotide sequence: TGCAGTGCTAGAGCCTTGGGGACAGGGGTCTTGGGCACAGATACGCAGCATTTT.

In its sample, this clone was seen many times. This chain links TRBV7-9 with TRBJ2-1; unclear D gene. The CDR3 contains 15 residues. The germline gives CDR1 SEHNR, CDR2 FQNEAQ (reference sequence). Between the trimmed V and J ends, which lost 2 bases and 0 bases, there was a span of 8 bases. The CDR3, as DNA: TGTGCCAGCAGCTTAATATCAAGCTCCTACAATGAGCAGTTCTTC. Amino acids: CASSLISSSYNEQFF.

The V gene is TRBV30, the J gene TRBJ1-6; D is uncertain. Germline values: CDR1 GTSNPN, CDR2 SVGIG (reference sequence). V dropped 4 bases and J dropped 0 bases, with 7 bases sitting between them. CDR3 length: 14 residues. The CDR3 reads CAWNPSSYNSPLHF. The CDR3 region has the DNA TGTGCCTGGAACCCCAGCTCCTATAATTCACCCCTCCACTTT.

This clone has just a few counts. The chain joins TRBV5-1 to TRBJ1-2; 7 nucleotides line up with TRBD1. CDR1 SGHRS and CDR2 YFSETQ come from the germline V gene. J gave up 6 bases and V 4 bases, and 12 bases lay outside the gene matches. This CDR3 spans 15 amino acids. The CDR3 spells CASSPGGATGNGYTF. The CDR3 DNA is TGCGCCAGCAGCCCCGGTGGTGCGACAGGGAATGGCTACACCTTC.

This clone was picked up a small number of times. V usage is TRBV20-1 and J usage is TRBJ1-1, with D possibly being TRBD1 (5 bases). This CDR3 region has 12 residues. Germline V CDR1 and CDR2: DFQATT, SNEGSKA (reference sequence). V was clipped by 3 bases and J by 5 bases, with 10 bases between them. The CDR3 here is CSARQGETEAFF. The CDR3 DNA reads TGCAGTGCTAGGCAGGGAGAGACTGAAGCTTTCTTT.

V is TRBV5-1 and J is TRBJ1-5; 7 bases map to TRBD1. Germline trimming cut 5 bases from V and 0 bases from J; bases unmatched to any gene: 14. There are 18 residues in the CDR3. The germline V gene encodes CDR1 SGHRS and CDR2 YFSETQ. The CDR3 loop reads CASRRPGGMFYSNQPQHF. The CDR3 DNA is TGCGCCAGCAGAAGGCCAGGGGGAATGTTCTATAGCAATCAGCCCCAGCATTTT.

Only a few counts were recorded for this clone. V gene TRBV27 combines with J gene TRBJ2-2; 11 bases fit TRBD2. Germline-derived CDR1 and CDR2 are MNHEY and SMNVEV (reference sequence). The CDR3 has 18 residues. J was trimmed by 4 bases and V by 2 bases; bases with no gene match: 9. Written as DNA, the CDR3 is TGTGCCAGCAGTTTAGAGTCGCTAGCGGGGGGAACCACCGGGGAGCTGTTTTTT. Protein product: CASSLESLAGGTTGELFF.

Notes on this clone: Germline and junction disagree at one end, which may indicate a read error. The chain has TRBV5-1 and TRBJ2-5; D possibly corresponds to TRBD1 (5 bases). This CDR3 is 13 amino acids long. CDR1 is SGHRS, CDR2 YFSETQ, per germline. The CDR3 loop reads CASSRTYQDTQYF. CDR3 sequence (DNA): TGCGCCAGCAGCAGGACATACCAAGATACCCAGTACTTC.

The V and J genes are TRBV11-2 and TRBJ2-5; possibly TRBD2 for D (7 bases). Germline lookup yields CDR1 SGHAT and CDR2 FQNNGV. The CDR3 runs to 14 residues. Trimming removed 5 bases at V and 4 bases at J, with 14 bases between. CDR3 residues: CASSQGRGAETQYF. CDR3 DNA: TGTGCCAGCAGCCAGGGGAGGGGGGCAGAGACCCAGTACTTC.

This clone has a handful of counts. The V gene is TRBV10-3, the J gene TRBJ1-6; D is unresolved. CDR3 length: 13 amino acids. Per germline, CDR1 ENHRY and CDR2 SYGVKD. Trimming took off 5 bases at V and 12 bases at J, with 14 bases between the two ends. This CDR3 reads CAISRGPVEPLHF. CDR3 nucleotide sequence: TGTGCCATCAGTCGAGGGCCTGTCGAACCCCTCCACTTT.

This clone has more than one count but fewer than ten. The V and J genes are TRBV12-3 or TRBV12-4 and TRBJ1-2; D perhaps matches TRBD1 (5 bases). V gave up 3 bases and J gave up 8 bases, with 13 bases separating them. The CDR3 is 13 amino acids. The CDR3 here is CASSLTEGGGYTF. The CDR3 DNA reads TGTGCCAGCAGTTTGACAGAGGGTGGGGGCTACACCTTC.

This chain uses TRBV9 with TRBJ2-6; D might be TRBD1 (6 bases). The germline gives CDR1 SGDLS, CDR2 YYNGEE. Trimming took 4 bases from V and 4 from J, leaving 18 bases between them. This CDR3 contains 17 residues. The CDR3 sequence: CASSRHRVPQGANVLTF. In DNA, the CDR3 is TGTGCCAGCAGCAGACACAGGGTACCGCAGGGGGCCAACGTCCTGACTTTC.

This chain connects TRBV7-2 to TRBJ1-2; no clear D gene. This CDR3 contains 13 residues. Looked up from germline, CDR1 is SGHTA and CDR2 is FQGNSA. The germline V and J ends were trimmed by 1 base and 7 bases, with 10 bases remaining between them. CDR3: CASSLVRAGGYTF. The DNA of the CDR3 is TGTGCCAGCAGCTTAGTGCGGGCGGGTGGCTACACCTTC.